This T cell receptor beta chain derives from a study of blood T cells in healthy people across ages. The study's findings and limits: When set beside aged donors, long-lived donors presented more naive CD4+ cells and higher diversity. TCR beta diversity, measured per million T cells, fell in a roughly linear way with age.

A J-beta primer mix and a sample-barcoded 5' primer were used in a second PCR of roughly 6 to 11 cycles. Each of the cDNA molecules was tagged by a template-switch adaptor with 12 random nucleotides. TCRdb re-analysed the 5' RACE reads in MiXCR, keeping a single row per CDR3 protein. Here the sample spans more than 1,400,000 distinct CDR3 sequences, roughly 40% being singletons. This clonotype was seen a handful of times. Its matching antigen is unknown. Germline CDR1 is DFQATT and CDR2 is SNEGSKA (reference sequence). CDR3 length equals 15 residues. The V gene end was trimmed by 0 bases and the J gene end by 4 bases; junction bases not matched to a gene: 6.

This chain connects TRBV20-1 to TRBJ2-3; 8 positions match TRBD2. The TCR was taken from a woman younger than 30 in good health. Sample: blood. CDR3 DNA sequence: TGCAGTGCTAGAGACGGACTAGCAGTTGCAGATACGCAGTATTTT. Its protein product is CSARDGLAVADTQYF.